The clone carrying this T cell receptor (beta chain) occurred a few times. The antigen is unknown. The data belong to a study of T cells after yellow fever vaccination. Whole-study results and caveats: Shared CD4/CD8 clonotypes were a small share, likely from convergent recombination. Abundant clonotypes from the bulk population could contaminate FACS-sorted repertoires.

Researchers made TCR cDNA using 5'RACE template switching, and this step added a universal primer site and UMIs. TCRdb redid the calling of the 5' RACE reads with MiXCR, one entry per CDR3 protein. The sample includes hundreds of thousands of distinct CDR3 sequences, 12% of them seen just once. The sequence derives from a man aged 18 to 29 who received the YFV17D yellow fever vaccine. Source: CD4+ T cells sorted from PBMCs, taken 15 days after the yellow fever booster vaccination.

The CDR3 region has the DNA TGTGCCAGCAGCCCACCAGGGACTAGCGTAACCAAAAACATTCAGTACTTC. Protein sequence: CASSPPGTSVTKNIQYF. This sequence joins TRBV5-4 and TRBJ2-4, with 10 bases fitting TRBD2. This CDR3 spans 17 amino acids. Germline lookup yields CDR1 SGHNT and CDR2 YYREEE (reference sequence). V was clipped by 4 bases and J by 2 bases; unmatched bases: 9.